This T cell receptor (beta chain) was identified in a study of T cell repertoires in cytomegalovirus infection. In the study overall: The public TCR beta signatures pointed to both CMV infection and matching HLA type.

TCRdb called the reads again in MiXCR, with one record for every CDR3 protein. The table has 400,000 to 600,000 distinct CDR3 sequences, roughly 42% seen once. This clonotype came up a few times. Its cognate antigen is unknown. Study observations and caveats: HLA-C-restricted, CMV-specific TCR beta clonotypes were dominant ex vivo.

The CDR3 length is 12 residues. Germline V CDR1 and CDR2: SGHTA, FQGNSA. Trimming removed 8 bases from V and 11 bases from J, with 19 bases in between. The clonotype comes from a human donor in good health (CMV status not recorded). Some clones in this sample may be carry-over from other donors' samples. The chain uses TRBV7-2 and TRBJ2-7; D remains ambiguous. Sequencing used cultured PBMCs, obtained from culture after CMV antigen stimulation. In DNA form, the CDR3 reads TGTGCCAGCGGGGATTTGGGCCGTGAGAAGTACTTC. It is translated as CASGDLGREKYF.